Only a few counts were recorded for the clone carrying this TCR beta chain. In germline, CDR1 is SGHRS, CDR2 YFSETQ. This CDR3 contains 16 residues. V was trimmed by 6 bases and J by 0 bases, leaving 18 bases between them. TCRdb reanalysed the RT-PCR reads using MiXCR and keeps one entry per CDR3 protein. The data hold about 700,000 distinct CDR3 sequences, with approximately 15% observed a single time. The TCR was taken from a female donor in good health, serving as a healthy control. This chain uses TRBV5-1 with TRBJ1-1; D ambiguous. Material for sequencing was memory CD4+ T cells from blood. The CDR3 region has the DNA TGCGCCAGCAAATGGGGAAGGTCCGCAGTGAACACTGAAGCTTTCTTT. It specifies CASKWGRSAVNTEAFF.